One sample yielded the 19 T cell receptor beta chains listed below, sequenced in a study of identical twins. One entry per CDR3 protein results from TCRdb running MiXCR on the 5' RACE reads. Among 200,000 to 250,000 distinct CDR3 sequences listed, 6.5% to 8% were seen once. The sample was also reused in another study, on T cells expressing NK-cell markers.

The sequenced sample was CD8+ T cells sorted from blood. The receptors stem from a woman under 30 in good health.

This clonotype was seen only a few times. The chain carries TRBV6-1 and TRBJ2-1, with 9 bases aligning to TRBD2. Trimming at V came to 3 bases and at J to 9 bases, leaving 12 bases not matched to a gene. This CDR3 region has 16 residues. CDR1 MNHNS and CDR2 SASEGT come from the germline V gene. DNA of the CDR3: TGTGCCAGCAGTGATAACCCGCGGCTAGCGGGATTTGAGCAGTTCTTC. This gives the protein CASSDNPRLAGFEQFF.

This clonotype was observed at least ten times. The J gene is TRBJ2-1, the V gene TRBV7-9; weak D call: TRBD1 (6 bases). Trimming removed 5 bases at V and 8 bases at J, with 16 bases between. This CDR3 has 14 amino acids. The germline CDR1 and CDR2 sequences are SEHNR and FQNEAQ (reference sequence). The CDR3 region is CASSPGQSQYEQFF. Written as DNA, the CDR3 is TGTGCCAGCAGCCCCGGACAGTCACAATATGAGCAGTTCTTC.

This clonotype was counted a few times. The chain uses TRBV7-9 and TRBJ1-3; D is unresolved. The germline V gene has CDR1 SEHNR and CDR2 FQNEAQ (reference sequence). The CDR3 has 14 amino acids. In DNA form, the CDR3 reads TGTGCGATCAAGCCGGGATTATCTGGAAACACCATATATTTT. Translation gives CAIKPGLSGNTIYF.

This clonotype was counted a few times. The gene calls are TRBV6-1 and TRBJ2-2; a weak D match, TRBD1 (5 bases). Trimming cost V 8 bases and J 0 bases, with 10 bases left between them. The CDR3 runs 14 residues. Germline values: CDR1 MNHNS, CDR2 SASEGT. In DNA form, the CDR3 reads TGTGCCAGCTCTAAGGGGACGAACACCGGGGAGCTGTTTTTT. This encodes CASSKGTNTGELFF.

The gene calls are TRBV5-1 and TRBJ1-1, with D unclear. This CDR3 has 14 residues. CDR1 is SGHRS, CDR2 YFSETQ, per germline. Deletions cut 1 base from V and 3 bases from J, with 10 bases between. CDR3 DNA sequence: TGCGCCAGCAGCTTGACCAGGCCACACACTGAAGCTTTCTTT. Amino acids: CASSLTRPHTEAFF.

This clonotype was counted only a few times. The CDR3 is CASSFRELYGYTF. As DNA, the CDR3 is TGCGCCAGCAGCTTCAGGGAGCTCTATGGCTACACCTTC. The genes are TRBV5-1 and TRBJ1-2, with D tentatively TRBD1 (5 bases). The CDR3 is 13 residues long. Trimming left V 2 bases short and J 4 bases short, with 9 bases between. The germline V gene encodes CDR1 SGHRS and CDR2 YFSETQ.

This clonotype showed up just a few times. The CDR3, as DNA: TGTGCCACCACGCCCCGAGGGGCGGGAGAGACCCAGTACTTC. Amino acid sequence: CATTPRGAGETQYF. This chain links TRBV15 with TRBJ2-5, with D tentatively TRBD1 or TRBD2 (5 bases each). Trimming took off 7 bases at V and 4 bases at J, with 16 bases between the two ends. The CDR3 loop spans 14 amino acids. Per the germline V gene, CDR1 is LNHNV and CDR2 is YYDKDF (reference sequence).

The chain carries TRBV7-2 and TRBJ1-1; no definite D call. The germline V and J ends were trimmed by 6 bases and 4 bases, with 15 bases remaining between them. CDR1 is SGHTA and CDR2 is FQGNSA in the germline V gene. This CDR3 has 14 residues. This chain's CDR3 is CASRPPGDGTEAFF. CDR3 nucleotide sequence: TGTGCCAGCAGGCCCCCCGGTGACGGCACTGAAGCTTTCTTT.

In this sample, this clonotype turned up a few times. The J gene is TRBJ2-1, the V gene TRBV12-3 or TRBV12-4, with 11 bases identical to TRBD2. The CDR3 covers 17 residues. J was trimmed by 8 bases and V by 1 base; bases with no gene match: 10. The CDR3 DNA reads TGTGCCAGCAGTTTAGTAGCACTAGCGGGAGTCGGGCATGAGCAGTTCTTC. It specifies CASSLVALAGVGHEQFF.

This clonotype has at least ten counts. The chain is built from TRBV9 and TRBJ2-5; a weak D match, TRBD2 (5 bases). CDR3 length: 13 amino acids. The V gene's germline CDR1 is SGDLS and CDR2 YYNGEE. V was cut by 3 bases and J by 7 bases, with 13 bases left in between. CDR3 DNA sequence: TGTGCCAGCAGCGGGGAACTAGGAGGGACCCAGTACTTC. Protein: CASSGELGGTQYF.

The sample holds a few counts of this clonotype. The chain uses TRBV5-1 and TRBJ1-4; TRBD1 agrees at 7 bases. V lost 0 bases and J lost 7; bases outside the gene matches: 9. Germline V gene lookup returns CDR1 SGHRS and CDR2 YFSETQ. This CDR3 contains 16 residues. As DNA, the CDR3 is TGCGCCAGCAGCTTGGGAGACAGGGTCGGAGGTGAAAAACTGTTTTTT. As protein: CASSLGDRVGGEKLFF.

This clonotype has only a few counts. This sequence joins TRBV3-1 and TRBJ2-1; no clear D. This CDR3 is 16 amino acids long. V gave up 1 base and J gave up 0 bases, with 10 bases separating them. Germline lookup yields CDR1 LGHDT and CDR2 YNNKEL (reference sequence). The CDR3 region is CASSQVERSSYNEQFF. The CDR3 nucleotides read TGTGCCAGCAGCCAAGTAGAGAGGAGCTCCTACAATGAGCAGTTCTTC.

This clonotype was seen a handful of times. The rearrangement links TRBV9 to TRBJ1-4; possibly TRBD1 for D (5 bases). V gave up 4 bases and J gave up 6 bases, with 10 bases separating them. The V gene's germline CDR1 is SGDLS and CDR2 YYNGEE. The CDR3 contains 13 residues. Here the CDR3 reads CASSQGGDEKLFF. The CDR3 bases are TGTGCCAGCAGCCAGGGCGGAGATGAAAAACTGTTTTTT.

This clonotype was observed a few times. The chain is built from TRBV7-6 and TRBJ2-3, with 12 bases identical to TRBD2. The CDR3 runs to 16 residues. With 1 base clipped from V and 6 bases from J, the junction kept 5 bases outside the gene matches. Germline CDR1 reads SGHVS; CDR2 reads FNYEAQ. This CDR3 is CASSLGASGGADTQYF. The CDR3 DNA follows: TGTGCCAGCAGCTTAGGGGCTAGCGGGGGGGCCGATACGCAGTATTTT.

The rearrangement links TRBV4-3 to TRBJ2-1; D possibly corresponds to TRBD2 (5 bases). This CDR3 is 18 amino acids long. Germline V lookup: CDR1 LGHNA, CDR2 YSLEER. Trimming took 0 bases from V and 4 from J, leaving 19 bases between them. CDR3 amino acids: CASSQERSEGEAYNEQFF. As DNA, the CDR3 is TGCGCCAGCAGCCAAGAAAGATCCGAGGGAGAGGCTTACAATGAGCAGTTCTTC.

This clonotype was recorded a few times. V gene TRBV7-9 combines with J gene TRBJ2-1, with TRBD2 matching 9 bases. Germline V gene data show CDR1 as SEHNR and CDR2 as FQNEAQ (reference sequence). The CDR3 is made up of 16 amino acids. The ends lost 5 bases at V and 4 bases at J; junction bases unmatched: 9. The CDR3, as DNA: TGTGCCAGCAGCACCTCTCCTAGCGGGAATTACAATGAGCAGTTCTTC. Protein: CASSTSPSGNYNEQFF.

This clonotype was seen a handful of times. The V and J genes are TRBV29-1 and TRBJ2-2; the D is unclear. V was pared by 6 bases and J by 7 bases, with 12 bases between. The CDR3 has 12 residues. CDR1 and CDR2 from the germline V gene are SQVTM and ANQGSEA. The CDR3 DNA reads as TGCAGCGTGGGAAGGGTCCACGGGGAGCTGTTTTTT. Translation: CSVGRVHGELFF.

This clonotype showed up just a few times. The chain couples TRBV7-9 to TRBJ2-1; TRBD1 or TRBD2 may be the D gene (5 bases each). V lost 8 bases, J lost 9 bases, and 20 bases lay in between. CDR3 length: 14 residues. CDR1 and CDR2 (germline): SEHNR, FQNEAQ (reference sequence). The chain's CDR3 is CASRLRQGGSEQFF. CDR3 nucleotides: TGTGCCAGCCGCCTCCGCCAGGGCGGGTCTGAGCAGTTCTTC.

This clonotype was detected only a few times. In DNA form, the CDR3 reads TGCAGCGTCGAGGACAGAGCCATATATTTT. Translating gives CSVEDRAIYF. This chain connects TRBV29-1 to TRBJ1-3; tentatively, D is TRBD1 (6 bases). CDR1 is SQVTM, CDR2 ANQGSEA, per germline. The CDR3 is 10 residues long. The ends were cut back, 6 bases at V and 11 bases at J, with 11 bases in the middle. Looking up the rest from reference TRBV29-1 and TRBJ1-3 gives the full variable domain: SAVISQKPSRDICQRGTSLTIQCQVDSQVTMMFWYRQQPGQSLTLIATANQGSEATYESGFVIDKFPISRPNLTFSTLTVSNMSPEDSSIYLCSVEDRAIYFGEGSWLTVV.